The rows below give T cell receptor beta chains drawn from one sample of a study of early T cells in non-severe SARS-CoV-2 infection. TCRdb re-analysed the 5' RACE reads in MiXCR, keeping a single row per CDR3 protein. The table has some 80,000 distinct CDR3 sequences, 10% to 15% seen once. Sequenced material: whole blood, taken at baseline. The receptors here all came from an adult who was a healthcare worker with PCR-confirmed SARS-CoV-2 infection or an uninfected control (not recorded which). The donor label of this sample is uncertain. Both conserved end residues are part of each CDR3. Fields, in order: V gene, D gene, J gene, clone size, CDR3 DNA, CDR3 protein. The D gene is left open where the match is weak. The listing skips clone size in some rows; elsewhere it reads once, few, many or a size class.

v_call: TRBV29-1; d_call: .; j_call: TRBJ2-3; clone_size: many; cdr3_nt: TGCAGCGTTGCCAGCACAGATACGCAGTATTTT; cdr3_aa: CSVASTDTQYF
v_call: TRBV20-1; d_call: .; j_call: TRBJ1-1; clone_size: .; cdr3_nt: TGCAGTGCCAAAAGGGGGATGAACACTGAAGCTTTCTTT; cdr3_aa: CSAKRGMNTEAFF
v_call: TRBV6-8; d_call: TRBD2; j_call: TRBJ2-4; clone_size: few; cdr3_nt: TGTGCCAGCAGCGGGACTAGCGGACCCGCCGTTGGCAAAAACATTCAGTACTTC; cdr3_aa: CASSGTSGPAVGKNIQYF
v_call: TRBV18; d_call: .; j_call: TRBJ1-1; clone_size: many; cdr3_nt: TGTGCCAGCTCACCAAACGGGGGACGGTTGACTGAAGCTTTCTTT; cdr3_aa: CASSPNGGRLTEAFF
v_call: TRBV3-1; d_call: .; j_call: TRBJ2-1; clone_size: few; cdr3_nt: TGTGCCAGCAGCCTAGCCTACAATGAGCAGTTCTTC; cdr3_aa: CASSLAYNEQFF
v_call: TRBV5-6; d_call: TRBD1; j_call: TRBJ1-5; clone_size: few; cdr3_nt: TGTGCCAGCAGCTTGGCTACAGGGGGCCCGGTCAATCAGCCCCAGCATTTT; cdr3_aa: CASSLATGGPVNQPQHF
v_call: TRBV19; d_call: TRBD1; j_call: TRBJ2-4; clone_size: many; cdr3_nt: TGTGCCAGCTCCAGGGGACAGACCATAAAAAACATTCAGTACTTC; cdr3_aa: CASSRGQTIKNIQYF
v_call: TRBV9; d_call: .; j_call: TRBJ2-2; clone_size: .; cdr3_nt: TGTGCCAGCAGCGTACGGGACTTTCCCTACACCGGGGAGCTGTTTTTT; cdr3_aa: CASSVRDFPYTGELFF
v_call: TRBV30; d_call: .; j_call: TRBJ2-2; clone_size: .; cdr3_nt: TGTGCCTGGAGCCCCAGTTACACCGGGGAGCTGTTTTTT; cdr3_aa: CAWSPSYTGELFF
v_call: TRBV12-3/TRBV12-4; d_call: .; j_call: TRBJ2-6; clone_size: .; cdr3_nt: TGTGCCAGCAGTTTAGCCTGGGGTTCGGGGGCCAACGTCCTGACTTTC; cdr3_aa: CASSLAWGSGANVLTF
v_call: TRBV4-3; d_call: TRBD2; j_call: TRBJ2-7; clone_size: many; cdr3_nt: TGCGCCAGCAGCCAGGCCACACGGGGGGGCCACGAGCAGTACTTC; cdr3_aa: CASSQATRGGHEQYF
v_call: TRBV10-1; d_call: .; j_call: TRBJ1-1; clone_size: .; cdr3_nt: TGCGCCAGCAGTGAGTCTTCGGGGGCAACTGAAGCTTTCTTT; cdr3_aa: CASSESSGATEAFF
v_call: TRBV7-2; d_call: TRBD2; j_call: TRBJ2-3; clone_size: .; cdr3_nt: TGTGCCAGCACCTGGAAGTCTGTCCTCGTAGCGGGAGGGTGGACGGCAGATACGCAGTATTTT; cdr3_aa: CASTWKSVLVAGGWTADTQYF
v_call: TRBV5-1; d_call: .; j_call: TRBJ1-5; clone_size: few; cdr3_nt: TGCGCCAGCAGGGTCGATAGCAATCAGCCCCAGCATTTT; cdr3_aa: CASRVDSNQPQHF
v_call: TRBV27; d_call: .; j_call: TRBJ1-2; clone_size: many; cdr3_nt: TGTGCCAGCAGTTTATCGAGAGGGGAGAGCTATGGCTACACCTTC; cdr3_aa: CASSLSRGESYGYTF
v_call: TRBV5-1; d_call: .; j_call: TRBJ1-1; clone_size: few; cdr3_nt: TGCGCCAGCAGCTTGGGCGATCAAGCTTTCTTT; cdr3_aa: CASSLGDQAFF
v_call: TRBV27; d_call: .; j_call: TRBJ2-3; clone_size: .; cdr3_nt: TGTGCCAGCAGTTTATATAGCGGAGCCTCAAGCACAGATACGCAGTATTTT; cdr3_aa: CASSLYSGASSTDTQYF
v_call: TRBV6-5; d_call: TRBD2; j_call: TRBJ2-5; clone_size: few; cdr3_nt: TGTGCCAGCAGTTACTCGATAGCGGGGTCCCAAGAGACCCAGTACTTC; cdr3_aa: CASSYSIAGSQETQYF
v_call: TRBV25-1; d_call: TRBD1; j_call: TRBJ1-6; clone_size: many; cdr3_nt: TGTGCCAGCAGTTGGGACAGGGACGAATCACCCCTCCACTTT; cdr3_aa: CASSWDRDESPLHF
v_call: TRBV7-9; d_call: .; j_call: TRBJ2-1; clone_size: few; cdr3_nt: TGTGCCAGCAGCTTCGGTTCATCCAGGGACAATGAGCAGTTCTTC; cdr3_aa: CASSFGSSRDNEQFF
v_call: TRBV7-6; d_call: TRBD1; j_call: TRBJ2-1; clone_size: .; cdr3_nt: TGTGCCAGCAGGACAGGGTTCAATGAGCAGTTCTTC; cdr3_aa: CASRTGFNEQFF
v_call: TRBV10-3; d_call: .; j_call: TRBJ1-4; clone_size: .; cdr3_nt: TGTGCCATCAGTGAGTCGATCGGTGCAGCAGGGTATGATGAAAAACTGTTTTTT; cdr3_aa: CAISESIGAAGYDEKLFF
v_call: TRBV2; d_call: .; j_call: TRBJ2-7; clone_size: .; cdr3_nt: TGTGCCAGCAGTGAGCTCAACGAGCAGTACTTC; cdr3_aa: CASSELNEQYF
v_call: TRBV29-1; d_call: .; j_call: TRBJ1-1; clone_size: .; cdr3_nt: TGCAGCGTTATCCCAGTCAACACTGAAGCTTTCTTT; cdr3_aa: CSVIPVNTEAFF
v_call: TRBV2; d_call: .; j_call: TRBJ1-5; clone_size: few; cdr3_nt: TGTGCCAGCACTAACTCACGGGGAAATCAGCCCCAGCATTTT; cdr3_aa: CASTNSRGNQPQHF
v_call: TRBV27; d_call: TRBD1; j_call: TRBJ1-2; clone_size: .; cdr3_nt: TGTGCCAGCAGCCGGGACAGTAATGGCTACACCTTC; cdr3_aa: CASSRDSNGYTF
v_call: TRBV20-1; d_call: .; j_call: TRBJ1-3; clone_size: .; cdr3_nt: TGCAGTGCTAGAAATTCGGGCGTCCGGAACACCATATATTTT; cdr3_aa: CSARNSGVRNTIYF
v_call: TRBV18; d_call: .; j_call: TRBJ2-6; clone_size: few; cdr3_nt: TGTGCCAGCTCACCTGGTCAGGGATCTTATGGGGCCAACGTCCTGACTTTC; cdr3_aa: CASSPGQGSYGANVLTF
v_call: TRBV11-2; d_call: .; j_call: TRBJ2-2; clone_size: many; cdr3_nt: TGTGCCAGCAGCTTAGGCGGACTCATCACCGGGGAGCTGTTTTTT; cdr3_aa: CASSLGGLITGELFF
v_call: TRBV5-6; d_call: .; j_call: TRBJ2-7; clone_size: .; cdr3_nt: TGTGCCAGCAGCTTGCGTCCGACAGACCCCTTAAGCTCCTACGAGCAGTACTTC; cdr3_aa: CASSLRPTDPLSSYEQYF
v_call: TRBV21-1; d_call: .; j_call: TRBJ2-3; clone_size: .; cdr3_nt: TGTGCCAGCAGCAACCTAGCGGGAGTGAGGCGAGATACGCAGTATTTT; cdr3_aa: CASSNLAGVRRDTQYF
v_call: TRBV12-3/TRBV12-4; d_call: .; j_call: TRBJ1-1; clone_size: .; cdr3_nt: TGTGCCAGCAGCCGCGGACAGTTTAACACTGAAGCTTTCTTT; cdr3_aa: CASSRGQFNTEAFF
v_call: TRBV2; d_call: .; j_call: TRBJ2-7; clone_size: .; cdr3_nt: TGTGCCAGCACCACAGGGCAGGGGAGGCACGAGCAGTACTTC; cdr3_aa: CASTTGQGRHEQYF
v_call: TRBV9; d_call: .; j_call: TRBJ1-2; clone_size: .; cdr3_nt: TGTGCCAGCCGCCAACAAAATGGCTACACCTTC; cdr3_aa: CASRQQNGYTF
v_call: TRBV20-1; d_call: .; j_call: TRBJ1-3; clone_size: many; cdr3_nt: TGCAGTGCCGGGGTGGGCTCTGGAAACACCATATATTTT; cdr3_aa: CSAGVGSGNTIYF
v_call: TRBV6-1; d_call: .; j_call: TRBJ1-2; clone_size: .; cdr3_nt: TGTGCCAGCAGTGAAGGGATAGACGGCTACACCTTC; cdr3_aa: CASSEGIDGYTF
v_call: TRBV19; d_call: .; j_call: TRBJ1-1; clone_size: few; cdr3_nt: TGTGCCAGTAGTATAGTCGACCGGTCAGATGAAGCTTTCTTT; cdr3_aa: CASSIVDRSDEAFF
v_call: TRBV7-2; d_call: .; j_call: TRBJ2-1; clone_size: many; cdr3_nt: TGTGCCAGCAGCTCGAGGGCTTACAATGAGCAGTTCTTC; cdr3_aa: CASSSRAYNEQFF
v_call: TRBV21-1; d_call: .; j_call: TRBJ2-7; clone_size: .; cdr3_nt: TGTGCCAGCAGCAATGGGGGGTTTCCACCTGGTGGCGAGCAGTACTTC; cdr3_aa: CASSNGGFPPGGEQYF
v_call: TRBV10-3; d_call: TRBD1; j_call: TRBJ2-3; clone_size: many; cdr3_nt: TGTGCCATCAGTGAGTCGCCGGGACAGGGCGAAAATACGCAGTATTTT; cdr3_aa: CAISESPGQGENTQYF
v_call: TRBV7-9; d_call: .; j_call: TRBJ1-4; clone_size: .; cdr3_nt: TGTGCCAGCAGCTTCACCGTTCGTGAAAAACTGTTTTTT; cdr3_aa: CASSFTVREKLFF
v_call: TRBV5-1; d_call: TRBD1; j_call: TRBJ1-2; clone_size: few; cdr3_nt: TGCGCCAGCAGCTCGACAGGGGAGGTGGATGGCTACACCTTC; cdr3_aa: CASSSTGEVDGYTF
v_call: TRBV6-1; d_call: .; j_call: TRBJ1-2; clone_size: .; cdr3_nt: TGTGCCAGCAGTGAAGGGACAGCTTCTCTCTATGGCTACACCTTC; cdr3_aa: CASSEGTASLYGYTF
v_call: TRBV18; d_call: .; j_call: TRBJ1-1; clone_size: few; cdr3_nt: TGTGCCAGCAACGCGGAGTCGGAGGGAAGTAAAGCTTTCTTT; cdr3_aa: CASNAESEGSKAFF
v_call: TRBV9; d_call: .; j_call: TRBJ1-1; clone_size: few; cdr3_nt: TGTGCCAGCAGCGTAGCTCAGGGCACTGAAGCTTTCTTT; cdr3_aa: CASSVAQGTEAFF
v_call: TRBV20-1; d_call: TRBD1; j_call: TRBJ2-3; clone_size: few; cdr3_nt: TGCAGTGCTACCGGGACAGGGAGCACAGATACGCAGTATTTT; cdr3_aa: CSATGTGSTDTQYF
v_call: TRBV7-2; d_call: .; j_call: TRBJ2-7; clone_size: few; cdr3_nt: TGTGCCAGCAGCTTCACCGGGACTCACTACGAGCAGTACTTC; cdr3_aa: CASSFTGTHYEQYF
v_call: TRBV7-9; d_call: TRBD2; j_call: TRBJ2-1; clone_size: few; cdr3_nt: TGTGCCAGCAGCTTCGGACTAGCGGGGGGCAATGAGCAGTTCTTC; cdr3_aa: CASSFGLAGGNEQFF
v_call: TRBV9; d_call: TRBD2; j_call: TRBJ2-3; clone_size: many; cdr3_nt: TGTGCCAGCAGCGTAGCTAGCGGGCATTCCACAGATACGCAGTATTTT; cdr3_aa: CASSVASGHSTDTQYF
v_call: TRBV18; d_call: .; j_call: TRBJ2-7; clone_size: .; cdr3_nt: TGTGCCAGCTCACCACCGTCACGGGGCGAGCAGTACTTC; cdr3_aa: CASSPPSRGEQYF